Below, 26 T cell receptor beta chains from the same sample are listed, as sequenced in a study of blood T cell repertoires in COVID-19. Measured with immunoSEQ multiplex PCR; TCRdb has only the in-frame clones, and not every one. The sample holds 190,000 or so clones, roughly 81% seen once. Sequences were obtained from peripheral blood. These receptors all come from a woman aged 80 or over with COVID-19, enrolled during active disease.

This chain connects TRBV19 to TRBJ2-7; weak D call: TRBD2 (9 bases). V was trimmed by 6 bases and J by 3 bases, leaving 18 bases between them. Per germline, CDR1 LNHDA and CDR2 SQIVND (reference sequence). The CDR3 has 15 amino acids. The CDR3 region is CASRLRGREGYEQYF. In DNA form, the CDR3 reads TGTGCCAGTAGGCTCAGGGGGCGGGAGGGCTACGAGCAGTACTTC.

In its sample, this clone was seen a few times. The CDR3 spells CASSPGNTEAFF. The CDR3 coding sequence is TGTGCCAGCAGCCCAGGGAACACTGAAGCTTTCTTT. The chain is built from TRBV11-3 and TRBJ1-1; no clear D. From germline, CDR1 is SGHNT and CDR2 YENEEA. The V end was cut by 5 bases, the J end by 1 base, with 5 bases between. The CDR3 is 12 residues long.

This clone came up once. The V gene is TRBV2, the J gene TRBJ2-1; 12 bases are shared with TRBD2. This CDR3 has 14 residues. CDR1 SNHLY and CDR2 FYNNEI come from the germline V gene. The V segment lost 6 bases and the J segment 7 bases; nucleotides outside the gene matches: 4. The CDR3 reads CASSLGTSGNEQFF. DNA for the CDR3: TGTGCCAGCAGCCTCGGGACTAGCGGGAATGAGCAGTTCTTC.

The chain joins TRBV7-2 to TRBJ2-5; TRBD1 is a possible D gene (6 bases). There are 14 residues in the CDR3. Trimming cost V 2 bases and J 5 bases, with 12 bases left between them. The V gene's germline CDR1 is SGHTA and CDR2 FQGNSA. CDR3 residues: CASSLPTGQETQYF. The DNA of the CDR3 is TGTGCCAGCAGCTTACCTACAGGGCAGGAGACCCAGTACTTC.

This clone was counted a few times. V and J are TRBV10-3 and TRBJ2-2; TRBD1 agrees at 8 bases. CDR3 size: 14 residues. The germline CDR1 and CDR2 sequences are ENHRY and SYGVKD. J gave up 0 bases and V 7 bases, and 1 base lay outside the gene matches. The CDR3 nucleotides read TGTGCCATCAAGGGACAGGCGAACACCGGGGAGCTGTTTTTT. Encoded protein: CAIKGQANTGELFF.

The rearrangement joins TRBV27 to TRBJ1-5; D uncertain. With 2 bases removed from V and 4 bases from J, the gap between germline ends came to 9 bases. In germline, CDR1 is MNHEY, CDR2 SMNVEV (reference sequence). The CDR3 has 14 amino acids. CDR3 loop: CASSLGRGNQPQHF. The DNA of the CDR3 is TGTGCCAGCAGTTTAGGTAGAGGGAATCAGCCCCAGCATTTT.

DNA of the CDR3: TGCGCCAGCAGCTTGGGGCCTATATCGGGACACCTCTACGAGCAGTACTTC. Encoded protein: CASSLGPISGHLYEQYF. The rearrangement links TRBV5-1 to TRBJ2-7, with D tentatively TRBD1 (6 bases). The V gene's germline CDR1 is SGHRS and CDR2 YFSETQ. This CDR3 spans 17 amino acids. V gave up 0 bases and J gave up 3 bases, with 19 bases separating them.

This clone was detected only a few times. The chain combines TRBV2 with TRBJ2-2; D may be TRBD1 (5 bases). The germline V gene has CDR1 SNHLY and CDR2 FYNNEI. The V end lost 2 bases, the J end lost 4 bases, and 17 bases lay between the germline ends. The CDR3 loop spans 17 amino acids. The DNA for the CDR3 is TGTGCCAGCAGTGAATTTCGGCCAGGGTCGTCCACCGGGGAGCTGTTTTTT. Its translation is CASSEFRPGSSTGELFF.

The V and J genes are TRBV27 and TRBJ2-5; D may be TRBD1 (6 bases). From germline, CDR1 is MNHEY and CDR2 SMNVEV (reference sequence). Trimming left V 5 bases short and J 7 bases short, with 14 bases between. The CDR3 loop spans 13 amino acids. CDR3 in amino acids: CASSPRGRGTQYF. As DNA, the CDR3 is TGTGCCAGCAGTCCCAGGGGCCGTGGGACCCAGTACTTC.

This rearrangement joins TRBV4-2 to TRBJ2-3; a possible D gene is TRBD1 (5 bases). The CDR3 runs 14 residues. Trimming pared 5 bases from V and 0 bases from J, leaving 9 bases between. The germline V gene encodes CDR1 LGHNA and CDR2 YNFKEQ. The CDR3 protein is CASSGAASTDTQYF. For the CDR3, the DNA is TGTGCCAGCAGCGGGGCGGCTAGCACAGATACGCAGTATTTT.

The chain recombines TRBV11-2 with TRBJ1-2; D not resolved. CDR1 and CDR2 from the germline V gene are SGHAT and FQNNGV. The CDR3 is 14 residues long. V lost 5 bases and J lost 4, with 14 bases in between. The CDR3 DNA follows: TGTGCCAGCAGCATAGCACAGAGTTTCTATGGCTACACCTTC. It translates to CASSIAQSFYGYTF.

CDR3 region: CASSFGLAYNEQFF. The CDR3 DNA is TGTGCCAGCAGTTTCGGACTAGCGTACAATGAGCAGTTCTTC. V gene TRBV28 combines with J gene TRBJ2-1; TRBD2 agrees at 9 bases. Germline V gene lookup returns CDR1 MDHEN and CDR2 SYDVKM. The CDR3 runs 14 residues. V lost 3 bases and J lost 4; bases outside the gene matches: 1.

The V gene is TRBV28, the J gene TRBJ2-3; 8 bases fit TRBD1. Germline CDR1 reads MDHEN; CDR2 reads SYDVKM. The CDR3 has 15 amino acids. V was clipped by 6 bases and J by 0 bases; unmatched bases: 5. CDR3 in amino acids: CASSSWTGSTDTQYF. CDR3 nucleotide sequence: TGTGCCAGCAGCTCCTGGACAGGGAGCACAGATACGCAGTATTTT.

The chain is built from TRBV7-2 and TRBJ2-3, with a tentative D call TRBD2 (5 bases). Germline-derived CDR1 and CDR2 are SGHTA and FQGNSA. CDR3 size: 13 residues. V shed 4 bases and J shed 4 bases, with 9 bases lying between them. For the CDR3, the DNA is TGTGCCAGCAGCTCAGTACTAGCAGATACGCAGTATTTT. This sequence encodes CASSSVLADTQYF.

The chain carries TRBV30 and TRBJ2-5; D is ambiguous. Trimming took 2 bases from V and 5 from J, leaving 9 bases between them. The germline CDR1 and CDR2 sequences are GTSNPN and SVGIG (reference sequence). This CDR3 spans 12 amino acids. The CDR3 DNA reads TGTGCCTGGAGTCGCTTCGGGGAGACCCAGTACTTC. Translation: CAWSRFGETQYF.

The V call is TRBV19, the J call TRBJ2-1; D not certain. The ends were cut back, 3 bases at V and 5 bases at J, with 8 bases in the middle. The CDR3 loop spans 13 amino acids. Germline loops: CDR1 LNHDA, CDR2 SQIVND (reference sequence). This CDR3 reads CASSIAENNEQFF. Here the CDR3 DNA reads TGTGCCAGTAGTATCGCGGAGAACAATGAGCAGTTCTTC. The entire variable domain, with the rest obtained from reference TRBV19 and TRBJ2-1, is as follows: DGGITQSPKYLFRKEGQNVTLSCEQNLNHDAMYWYRQDPGQGLRLIYYSQIVNDFQKGDIAEGYSVSREKKESFPLTVTSAQKNPTAFYLCASSIAENNEQFFGPGTRLTVL.

The chain combines TRBV6-6 with TRBJ1-1; 7 bases line up with TRBD1. Germline assignment: CDR1 MNHNY and CDR2 SVGAGI (reference sequence). Trimming cost V 5 bases and J 2 bases; bases outside gene matches: 5. CDR3 size: 14 residues. CDR3 protein: CASSARTGNTEAFF. As DNA, the CDR3 is TGTGCCAGCAGTGCCCGGACAGGCAACACTGAAGCTTTCTTT.

On this clone itself: The sample has other DNA sequences that encode this CDR3 too. V gene TRBV28 combines with J gene TRBJ1-6, with 8 positions matching TRBD1. The V gene end was trimmed by 2 bases and the J gene end by 6 bases; junction bases not matched to a gene: 6. Germline CDR1 is MDHEN and CDR2 is SYDVKM. The CDR3 contains 16 residues. In nucleotides, the CDR3 is TGTGCCAGCAGTTTAGACAGGGGTCGCATTAATTCACCCCTCCACTTT. This codes for CASSLDRGRINSPLHF.

In its sample, this clone was seen a few times. The rearrangement uses TRBV5-1 and TRBJ2-7; 10 nucleotides match TRBD1. Germline V gene sequence: CDR1 SGHRS, CDR2 YFSETQ. The CDR3 loop spans 13 amino acids. V was clipped by 3 bases and J by 5 bases; unmatched bases: 2. The CDR3 DNA reads as TGCGCCAGCAGCTCCGGGACAGGGGACGAGCAGTACTTC. This translates into CASSSGTGDEQYF.

V is TRBV19 and J is TRBJ2-3; D not certain. V was cut by 5 bases and J by 2 bases, with 8 bases left in between. The germline gives CDR1 LNHDA, CDR2 SQIVND (reference sequence). CDR3 length: 13 residues. CDR3 sequence reads: CASSADFTDTQYF. The CDR3 nucleotides are TGTGCCAGTAGTGCCGACTTCACAGATACGCAGTATTTT.

The chain uses TRBV14 and TRBJ2-2; 7 nucleotides line up with TRBD1. CDR1 and CDR2 from the germline V gene are SGHDN and FVKESK. CDR3 length: 17 residues. The J segment lost 3 bases and the V segment lost 4 bases, leaving 11 bases of the junction unmatched. CDR3 sequence: CASSPLWAGGDTGELFF. The CDR3 nucleotides read TGTGCCAGCAGCCCTCTATGGGCAGGGGGTGACACCGGGGAGCTGTTTTTT.

The table lists this clone with a count of one. The rearrangement links TRBV10-3 to TRBJ2-1, with 8 bases identical to TRBD2. This CDR3 region has 16 residues. The ends lost 3 bases at V and 8 bases at J; junction bases unmatched: 12. CDR1 is ENHRY, CDR2 SYGVKD, per germline. CDR3 residues: CAISDPSGTRVDEQFF. Written as DNA, the CDR3 is TGTGCCATCAGTGACCCCTCCGGGACTAGAGTGGATGAGCAGTTCTTC.

The chain has TRBV27 and TRBJ2-1; D is possibly TRBD2 (5 bases). Deletions cut 4 bases from V and 1 base from J, with 8 bases between. The CDR3 spans 14 residues. Germline values: CDR1 MNHEY, CDR2 SMNVEV (reference sequence). CDR3 in DNA: TGTGCCAGCAGTTCGAGGGATTCCTACAATGAGCAGTTCTTC. This codes for CASSSRDSYNEQFF.

The chain carries TRBV11-3 and TRBJ2-5, with 9 bases matching TRBD1. J gave up 4 bases and V 5 bases, and 17 bases lay outside the gene matches. Germline V CDR1 and CDR2: SGHNT, YENEEA. This CDR3 comprises 18 residues. The CDR3: CASSPGVATGGGRETQYF. The CDR3 DNA is TGTGCCAGCAGCCCAGGCGTTGCGACAGGGGGTGGTCGAGAGACCCAGTACTTC.

The genes are TRBV5-5 and TRBJ1-6; TRBD1 is a possible D gene (6 bases). CDR1 and CDR2 (germline): SGHKS, YYEKEE (reference sequence). CDR3 size: 15 residues. Trimming removed 2 bases at V and 1 base at J, with 7 bases between. CDR3 DNA sequence: TGTGCCAGCAGCTTTAGGGGGTCCTATAATTCACCCCTCCACTTT. It translates to CASSFRGSYNSPLHF. Full variable domain (remainder filled in from reference TRBV5-5 and TRBJ1-6): DAGVTQSPTHLIKTRGQQVTLRCSPISGHKSVSWYQQVLGQGPQFIFQYYEKEERGRGNFPDRFSARQFPNYSSELNVNALLLGDSALYLCASSFRGSYNSPLHFGNGTRLTVT.

The rearrangement links TRBV5-1 to TRBJ2-3; TRBD2 matches at 9 bases. Trimming took 3 bases from V and 4 from J; bases not matched to a gene: 6. CDR1 and CDR2 from the germline V gene are SGHRS and YFSETQ. The CDR3 extends over 15 amino acids. This CDR3 reads CASSWAGGRSDTQYF. CDR3 DNA sequence: TGCGCCAGCAGCTGGGCGGGGGGGCGATCAGATACGCAGTATTTT. The full variable domain, rest sourced from reference TRBV5-1 and TRBJ2-3, is KAGVTQTPRYLIKTRGQQVTLSCSPISGHRSVSWYQQTPGQGLQFLFEYFSETQRNKGNFPGRFSGRQFSNSRSEMNVSTLELGDSALYLCASSWAGGRSDTQYFGPGTRLTVL.